This T cell receptor beta chain emerged from a study of control samples from healthy donors and cancer patients. The V and J ends lost 3 bases and 0 bases, in that order; junction bases with no gene match: 7. Germline V gene lookup returns CDR1 SQVTM and CDR2 ANQGSEA. The CDR3 contains 15 residues. Assay: immunoSEQ multiplex PCR; the TCRdb copy retains only in-frame clones and omits some. The sample holds approximately 100,000 clones, more than 85% seen once. The chain joins TRBV29-1 to TRBJ1-1, with TRBD1 matching 7 bases. The sample comprised PBMCs. The clonotype was recovered from a man aged 55 to 70 with lung cancer. The CDR3 here is CSVDGDRRMNTEAFF. The CDR3 region has the DNA TGCAGCGTTGATGGGGACAGAAGAATGAACACTGAAGCTTTCTTT.